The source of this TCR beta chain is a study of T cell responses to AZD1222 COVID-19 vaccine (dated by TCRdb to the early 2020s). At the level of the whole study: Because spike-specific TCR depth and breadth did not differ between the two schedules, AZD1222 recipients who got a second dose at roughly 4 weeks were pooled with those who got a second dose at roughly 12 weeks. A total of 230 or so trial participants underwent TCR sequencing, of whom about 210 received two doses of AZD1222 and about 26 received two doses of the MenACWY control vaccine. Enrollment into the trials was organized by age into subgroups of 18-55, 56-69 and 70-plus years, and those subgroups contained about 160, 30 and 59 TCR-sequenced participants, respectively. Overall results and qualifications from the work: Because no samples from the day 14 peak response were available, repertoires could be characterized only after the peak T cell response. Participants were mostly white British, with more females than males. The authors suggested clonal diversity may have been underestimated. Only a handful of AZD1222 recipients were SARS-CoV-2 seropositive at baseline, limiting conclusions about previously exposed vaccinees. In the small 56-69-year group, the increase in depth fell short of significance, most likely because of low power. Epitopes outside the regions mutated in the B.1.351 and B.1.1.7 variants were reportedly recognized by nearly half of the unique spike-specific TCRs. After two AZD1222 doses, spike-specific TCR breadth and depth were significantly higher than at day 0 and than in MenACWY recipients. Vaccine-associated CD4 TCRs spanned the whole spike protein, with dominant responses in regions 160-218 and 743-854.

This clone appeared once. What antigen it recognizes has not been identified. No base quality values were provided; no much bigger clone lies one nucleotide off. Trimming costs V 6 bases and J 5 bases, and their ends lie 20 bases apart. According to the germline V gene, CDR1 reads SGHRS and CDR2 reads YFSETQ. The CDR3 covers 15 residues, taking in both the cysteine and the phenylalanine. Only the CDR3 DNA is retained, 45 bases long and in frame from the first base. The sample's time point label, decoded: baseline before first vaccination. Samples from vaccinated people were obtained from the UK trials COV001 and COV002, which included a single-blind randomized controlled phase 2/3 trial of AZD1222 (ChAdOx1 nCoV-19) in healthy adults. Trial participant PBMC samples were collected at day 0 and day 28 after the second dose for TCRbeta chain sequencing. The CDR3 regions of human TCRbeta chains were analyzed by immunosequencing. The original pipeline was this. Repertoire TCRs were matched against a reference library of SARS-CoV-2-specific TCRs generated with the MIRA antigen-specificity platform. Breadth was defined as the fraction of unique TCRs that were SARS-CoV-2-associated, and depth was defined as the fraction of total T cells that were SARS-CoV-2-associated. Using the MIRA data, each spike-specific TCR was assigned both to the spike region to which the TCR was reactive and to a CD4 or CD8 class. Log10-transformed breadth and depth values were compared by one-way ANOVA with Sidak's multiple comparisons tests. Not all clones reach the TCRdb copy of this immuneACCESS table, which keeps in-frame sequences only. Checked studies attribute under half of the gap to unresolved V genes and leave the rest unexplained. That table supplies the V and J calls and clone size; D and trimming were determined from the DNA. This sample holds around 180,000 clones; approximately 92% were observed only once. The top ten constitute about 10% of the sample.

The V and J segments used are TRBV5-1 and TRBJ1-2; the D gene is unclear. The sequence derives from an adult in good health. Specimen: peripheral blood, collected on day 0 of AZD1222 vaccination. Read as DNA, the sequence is TGCGCCAGCATCCCTACCGCAGGAAGCCAATATGGCTACACCTTC. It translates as CASIPTAGSQYGYTF.